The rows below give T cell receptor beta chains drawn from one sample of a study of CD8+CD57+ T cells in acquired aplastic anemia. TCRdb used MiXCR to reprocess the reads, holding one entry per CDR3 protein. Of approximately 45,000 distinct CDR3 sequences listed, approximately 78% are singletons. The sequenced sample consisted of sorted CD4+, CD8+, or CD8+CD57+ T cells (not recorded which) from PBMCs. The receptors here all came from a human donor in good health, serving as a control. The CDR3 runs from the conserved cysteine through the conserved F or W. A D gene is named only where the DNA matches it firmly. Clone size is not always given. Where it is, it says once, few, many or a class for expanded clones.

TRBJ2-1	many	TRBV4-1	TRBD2	CASSSGTSGYNEQFF	TGCGCCAGCAGCTCCGGGACTAGCGGATACAATGAGCAGTTCTTC
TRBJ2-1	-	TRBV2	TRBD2	CASSGYTSGGANEQFF	TGTGCCAGCAGTGGATATACTAGCGGGGGGGCCAATGAGCAGTTCTTC
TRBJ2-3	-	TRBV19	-	CASSIVRADTQYF	TGTGCCAGTAGTATCGTAAGGGCAGATACGCAGTATTTT
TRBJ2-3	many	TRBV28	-	CASSSYRVSTDTQYF	TGTGCCAGCAGCAGCTACAGGGTGAGCACAGATACGCAGTATTTT
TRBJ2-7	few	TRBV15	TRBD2	CATQREGGDEQYF	TGTGCCACCCAACGGGAGGGGGGTGACGAGCAGTACTTC
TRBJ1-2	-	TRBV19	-	CASSQFDGYTF	TGTGCCAGTAGCCAATTCGATGGCTACACCTTC
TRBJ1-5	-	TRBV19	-	CASSAILQGGSNQPQHF	TGTGCCAGTAGCGCAATCCTACAGGGAGGGAGCAATCAGCCCCAGCATTTT
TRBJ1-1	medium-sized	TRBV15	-	CATSPRVPMNTEAFF	TGTGCCACCAGCCCTCGGGTCCCCATGAACACTGAAGCTTTCTTT
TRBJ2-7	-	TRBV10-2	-	CASSVQGNYEQYF	TGCGCCAGCAGTGTCCAGGGGAACTACGAGCAGTACTTC
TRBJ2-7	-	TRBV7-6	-	CASGLPGVEQYF	TGTGCCAGCGGATTACCAGGGGTCGAGCAGTACTTC
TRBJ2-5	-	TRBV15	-	CASSPGTGETQYF	TGTGCCAGCAGTCCGGGGACGGGGGAGACCCAGTACTTC
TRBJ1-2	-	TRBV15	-	CATSRDRRDGYTF	TGTGCCACCAGCAGAGATAGGAGGGATGGCTACACCTTC
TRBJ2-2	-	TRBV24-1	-	CATSDVRAGNTGELFF	TGTGCCACCAGTGATGTCCGGGCGGGGAACACCGGGGAGCTGTTTTTT
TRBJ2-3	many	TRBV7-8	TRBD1	CASSDGQGARDTQYF	TGTGCCAGCAGCGACGGACAGGGGGCCAGAGATACGCAGTATTTT
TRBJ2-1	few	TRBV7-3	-	CASSVSVGEQFF	TGTGCCAGCAGTGTAAGTGTGGGCGAGCAGTTCTTC
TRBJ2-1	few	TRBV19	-	CASSLLGGEQFF	TGTGCCAGTAGTCTACTAGGGGGTGAGCAGTTCTTC
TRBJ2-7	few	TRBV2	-	CASRMAGATYEQYF	TGTGCCAGCAGGATGGCCGGGGCAACCTACGAGCAGTACTTC
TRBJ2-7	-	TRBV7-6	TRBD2	CASSLTGLAGFYEQYF	TGTGCCAGCAGCTTGACCGGACTAGCGGGTTTCTACGAGCAGTACTTC